The clone carrying this T cell receptor (beta chain) has a handful of counts. No antigen is known for it. V shed 5 bases, J shed 0 bases, and the junction held 3 bases outside the gene matches. The V gene's germline CDR1 is MNHEY and CDR2 SVGAGI. The length of the CDR3 is 15 residues. The PCR used 60 Vbeta and 13 Jbeta primers. Sequenced by immunoSEQ multiplex PCR; TCRdb stores in-frame clones only, minus some. The sample includes more than 80,000 clones, about three quarters of them seen just once. This entry is derived from a study of cytomegalovirus exposure and HLA in healthy donors. The study, taken as a whole, reports: As confirmed in vitro, a few CMV-associated chains were specific for CMV antigens. High sensitivity and specificity were reportedly achieved when the classifier diagnosed cytomegalovirus status. The study flagged some 180 TCR beta chains as cytomegalovirus-associated. Usually a TCR sequence was rare, but some public TCRs were found in many donors.

The specimen was PBMCs. This chain connects TRBV6-5 to TRBJ1-5; 8 nucleotides match TRBD1. This clonotype was obtained from a woman in her forties or fifties in good health and CMV-seropositive. The CDR3 spells CASSPTGDSNQPQHF. CDR3 DNA: TGTGCCAGCAGTCCGACAGGGGATAGCAATCAGCCCCAGCATTTT.